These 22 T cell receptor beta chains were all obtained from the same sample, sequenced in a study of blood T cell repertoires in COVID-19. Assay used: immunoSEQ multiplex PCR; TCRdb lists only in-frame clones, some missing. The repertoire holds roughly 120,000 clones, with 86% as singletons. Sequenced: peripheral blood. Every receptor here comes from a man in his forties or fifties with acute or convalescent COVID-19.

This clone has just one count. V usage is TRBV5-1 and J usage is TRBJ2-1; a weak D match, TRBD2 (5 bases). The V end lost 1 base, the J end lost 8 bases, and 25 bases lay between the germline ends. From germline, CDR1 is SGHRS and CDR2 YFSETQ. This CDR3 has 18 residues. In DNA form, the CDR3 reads TGCGCCAGCAGCTTGATTTTATTAGCGAACAAACTACGGCATGAGCAGTTCTTC. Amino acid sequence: CASSLILLANKLRHEQFF.

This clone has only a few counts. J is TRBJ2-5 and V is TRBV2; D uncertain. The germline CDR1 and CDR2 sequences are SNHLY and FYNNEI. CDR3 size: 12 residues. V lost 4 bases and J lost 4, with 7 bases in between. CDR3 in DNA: TGTGCCAGCAGTGTTGGGCCAGAGACCCAGTACTTC. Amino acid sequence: CASSVGPETQYF.

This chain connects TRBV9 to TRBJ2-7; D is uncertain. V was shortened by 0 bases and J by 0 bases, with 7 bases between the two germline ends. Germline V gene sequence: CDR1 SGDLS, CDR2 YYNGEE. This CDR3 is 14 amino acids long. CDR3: CASSVGAGSYEQYF. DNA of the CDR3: TGTGCCAGCAGCGTAGGAGCAGGCTCCTACGAGCAGTACTTC. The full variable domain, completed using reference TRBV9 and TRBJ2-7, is DSGVTQTPKHLITATGQRVTLRCSPRSGDLSVYWYQQSLDQGLQFLIQYYNGEERAKGNILERFSAQQFPDLHSELNLSSLELGDSALYFCASSVGAGSYEQYFGPGTRLTVT.

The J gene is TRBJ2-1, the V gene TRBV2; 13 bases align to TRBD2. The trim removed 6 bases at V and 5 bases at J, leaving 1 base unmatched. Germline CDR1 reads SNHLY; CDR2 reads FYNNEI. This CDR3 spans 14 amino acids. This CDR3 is CASRGLAGDNEQFF. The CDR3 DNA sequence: TGTGCCAGCAGAGGACTAGCGGGGGACAATGAGCAGTTCTTC.

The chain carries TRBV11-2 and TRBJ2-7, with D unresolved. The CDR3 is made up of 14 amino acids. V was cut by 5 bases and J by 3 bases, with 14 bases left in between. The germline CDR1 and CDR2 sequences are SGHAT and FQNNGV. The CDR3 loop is CASSKVSGYYEQYF. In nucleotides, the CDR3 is TGTGCCAGCAGCAAGGTTTCAGGATACTACGAGCAGTACTTC. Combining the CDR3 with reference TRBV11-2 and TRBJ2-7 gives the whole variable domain EAGVAQSPRYKIIEKRQSVAFWCNPISGHATLYWYQQILGQGPKLLIQFQNNGVVDDSQLPKDRFSAERLKGVDSTLKIQPAKLEDSAVYLCASSKVSGYYEQYFGPGTRLTVT.

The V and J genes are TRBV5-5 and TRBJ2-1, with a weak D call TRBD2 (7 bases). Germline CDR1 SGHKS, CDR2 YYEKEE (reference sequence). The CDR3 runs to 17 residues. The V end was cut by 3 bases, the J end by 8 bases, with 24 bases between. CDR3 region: CASSSAPGGASLHEQFF. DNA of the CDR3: TGTGCCAGCAGCTCTGCCCCGGGGGGCGCATCTCTCCATGAGCAGTTCTTC.

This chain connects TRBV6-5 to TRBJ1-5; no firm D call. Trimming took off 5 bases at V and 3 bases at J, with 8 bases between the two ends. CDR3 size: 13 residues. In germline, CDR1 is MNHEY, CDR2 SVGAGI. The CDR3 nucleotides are TGTGCCAGCAGTAACACAATCAATCAGCCCCAGCATTTT. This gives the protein CASSNTINQPQHF.

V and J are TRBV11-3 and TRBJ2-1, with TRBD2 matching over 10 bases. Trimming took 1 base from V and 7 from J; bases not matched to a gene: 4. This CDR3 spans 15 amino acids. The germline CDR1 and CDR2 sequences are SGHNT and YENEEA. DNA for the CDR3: TGTGCCAGCAGCTTAGTTACTAGCGGGAAGAATGAGCAGTTCTTC. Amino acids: CASSLVTSGKNEQFF.

CDR3 region: CASSPTPGDYGYTF. The CDR3 coding sequence is TGTGCCAGTAGCCCCACCCCAGGGGACTATGGCTACACCTTC. J is TRBJ1-2 and V is TRBV19; D might be TRBD1 (6 bases). The CDR3 covers 14 residues. Germline V gives CDR1 LNHDA, CDR2 SQIVND (reference sequence). Trimming cost V 6 bases and J 3 bases, with 14 bases left between them. The variable domain in full, with the rest retrieved from reference TRBV19 and TRBJ1-2, is DGGITQSPKYLFRKEGQNVTLSCEQNLNHDAMYWYRQDPGQGLRLIYYSQIVNDFQKGDIAEGYSVSREKKESFPLTVTSAQKNPTAFYLCASSPTPGDYGYTFGSGTRLTVV.

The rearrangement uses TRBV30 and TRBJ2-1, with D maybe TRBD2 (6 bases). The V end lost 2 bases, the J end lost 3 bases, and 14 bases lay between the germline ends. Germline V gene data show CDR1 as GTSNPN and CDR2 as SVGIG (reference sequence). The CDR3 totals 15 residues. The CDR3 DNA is TGTGCCTGGAGTCATCGGGGGACGCTCTACAATGAGCAGTTCTTC. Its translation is CAWSHRGTLYNEQFF.

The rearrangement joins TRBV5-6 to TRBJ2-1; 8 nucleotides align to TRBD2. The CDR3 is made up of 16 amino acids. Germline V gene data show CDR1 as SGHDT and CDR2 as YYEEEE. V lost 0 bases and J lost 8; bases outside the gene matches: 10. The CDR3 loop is CASSLEITGGLDEQFF. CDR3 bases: TGTGCCAGCAGCTTGGAAATTACGGGAGGGCTTGATGAGCAGTTCTTC. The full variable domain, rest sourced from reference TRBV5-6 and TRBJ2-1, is DAGVTQSPTHLIKTRGQQVTLRCSPKSGHDTVSWYQQALGQGPQFIFQYYEEEERQRGNFPDRFSGHQFPNYSSELNVNALLLGDSALYLCASSLEITGGLDEQFFGPGTRLTVL.

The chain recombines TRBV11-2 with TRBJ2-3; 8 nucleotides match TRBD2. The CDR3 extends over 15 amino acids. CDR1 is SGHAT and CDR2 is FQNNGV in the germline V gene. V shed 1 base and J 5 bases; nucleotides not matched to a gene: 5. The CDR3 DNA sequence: TGTGCCAGCAGCTTAGCGGGGGGGCATCAAGATACGCAGTATTTT. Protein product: CASSLAGGHQDTQYF. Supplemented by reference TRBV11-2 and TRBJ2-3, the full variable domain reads EAGVAQSPRYKIIEKRQSVAFWCNPISGHATLYWYQQILGQGPKLLIQFQNNGVVDDSQLPKDRFSAERLKGVDSTLKIQPAKLEDSAVYLCASSLAGGHQDTQYFGPGTRLTVL.

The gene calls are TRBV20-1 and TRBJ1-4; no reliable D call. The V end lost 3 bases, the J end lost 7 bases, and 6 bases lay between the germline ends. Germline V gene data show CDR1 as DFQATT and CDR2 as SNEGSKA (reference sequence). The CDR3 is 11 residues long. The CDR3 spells CSASLAEKLFF. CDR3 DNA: TGCAGTGCTAGTTTGGCTGAAAAACTGTTTTTT.

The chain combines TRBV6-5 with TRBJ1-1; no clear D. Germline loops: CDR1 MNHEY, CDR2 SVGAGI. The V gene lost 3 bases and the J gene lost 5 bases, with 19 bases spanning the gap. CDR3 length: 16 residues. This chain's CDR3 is CASSYRRISAVTEAFF. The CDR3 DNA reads TGTGCCAGCAGTTATCGGAGAATATCCGCGGTAACTGAAGCTTTCTTT.

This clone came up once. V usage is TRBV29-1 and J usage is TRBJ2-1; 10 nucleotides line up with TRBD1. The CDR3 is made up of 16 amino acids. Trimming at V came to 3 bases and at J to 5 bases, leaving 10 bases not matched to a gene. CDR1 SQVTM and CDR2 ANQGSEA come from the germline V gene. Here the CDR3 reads CSVDGIRDRGHNEQFF. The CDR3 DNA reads TGCAGCGTTGATGGGATCCGGGACAGGGGCCACAATGAGCAGTTCTTC.

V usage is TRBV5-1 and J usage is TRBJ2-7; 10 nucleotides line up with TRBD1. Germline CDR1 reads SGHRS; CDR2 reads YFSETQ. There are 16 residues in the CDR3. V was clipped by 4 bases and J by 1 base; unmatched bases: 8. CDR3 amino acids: CASSPGPGQGSYEQYF. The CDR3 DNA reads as TGCGCCAGCAGCCCCGGGCCGGGACAGGGGTCCTACGAGCAGTACTTC.

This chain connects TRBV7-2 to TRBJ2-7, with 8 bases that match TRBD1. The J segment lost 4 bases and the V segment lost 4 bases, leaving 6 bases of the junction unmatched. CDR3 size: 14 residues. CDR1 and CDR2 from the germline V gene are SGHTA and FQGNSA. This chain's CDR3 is CASSWTGYPYEQYF. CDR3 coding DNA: TGTGCCAGCAGCTGGACAGGGTACCCATACGAGCAGTACTTC.

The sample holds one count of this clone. CDR3 sequence: CAWRTGGYGYTF. CDR3 DNA: TGTGCCTGGAGAACAGGGGGCTATGGCTACACCTTC. The V call is TRBV30, the J call TRBJ1-2, with TRBD1 matching over 8 bases. With V trimmed by 3 bases and J by 4 bases, 1 base remained unmatched. Looked up from germline, CDR1 is GTSNPN and CDR2 is SVGIG (reference sequence). This CDR3 contains 12 residues.

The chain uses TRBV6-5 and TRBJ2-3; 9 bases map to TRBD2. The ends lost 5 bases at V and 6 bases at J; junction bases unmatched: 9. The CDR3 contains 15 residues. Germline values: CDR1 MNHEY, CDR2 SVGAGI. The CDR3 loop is CASSPSGVRSDTQYF. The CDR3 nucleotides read TGTGCCAGCAGTCCTAGCGGGGTCCGGTCGGATACGCAGTATTTT.

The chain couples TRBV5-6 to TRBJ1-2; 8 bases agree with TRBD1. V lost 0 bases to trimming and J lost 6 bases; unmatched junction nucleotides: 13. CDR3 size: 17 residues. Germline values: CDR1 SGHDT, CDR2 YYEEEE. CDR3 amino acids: CASSLGPGTGRGDGYTF. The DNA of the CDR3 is TGTGCCAGCAGCTTGGGGCCTGGGACAGGCCGGGGAGATGGCTACACCTTC.

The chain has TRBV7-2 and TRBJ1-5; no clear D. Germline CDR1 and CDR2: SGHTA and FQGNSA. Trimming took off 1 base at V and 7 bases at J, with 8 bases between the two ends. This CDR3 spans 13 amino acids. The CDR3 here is CASSLVQKQPQHF. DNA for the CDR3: TGTGCCAGCAGCTTAGTACAGAAACAGCCCCAGCATTTT. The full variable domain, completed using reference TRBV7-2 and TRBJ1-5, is GAGVSQSPSNKVTEKGKDVELRCDPISGHTALYWYRQSLGQGLEFLIYFQGNSAPDKSGLPSDRFSAERTGGSVSTLTIQRTQQEDSAVYLCASSLVQKQPQHFGDGTRLSIL.

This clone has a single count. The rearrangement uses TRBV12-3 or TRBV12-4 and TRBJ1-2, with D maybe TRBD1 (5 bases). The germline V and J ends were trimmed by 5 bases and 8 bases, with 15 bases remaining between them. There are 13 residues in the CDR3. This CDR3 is CASSRQSLGGYTF. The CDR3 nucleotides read TGTGCCAGCAGTCGACAGTCCCTAGGGGGCTACACCTTC.